This section outlines one TCR gamma chain sequence together with its context. The antigen is undetermined. This specimen includes other DNA sequences encoding the same CDR3. The source of the sample is a study of Vδ1+ human thymocytes. Findings of the study overall: Despite high sort purity, about 20% of thymic T cell receptor delta sequences were Vdelta2. Highly polyclonal TRG and TRD repertoires with Gaussian CDR3 length distributions appeared in thymus. Donors shared many TRG clonotypes but few TRD clonotypes.

The template was reverse-transcribed extracted RNA. The CDR3 regions were amplified by multiplex PCR from V-gene primers to a constant-region primer. TCRdb reran clone calling via CATT on the multiplex PCR reads. The table includes tens of thousands of gamma-chain clones, over 15% detected once. Alphabeta T cells were depleted, then CD3+ Vdelta1+ Vdelta2- thymocytes were FACS-sorted. Germline trimming cut 0 bases from V and 7 bases from J; bases unmatched to any gene: 6. The CDR3 contains 13 residues. Germline CDR1 and CDR2: EGSNGY and YDSYNSKV. This sequence originates from a boy in the first two years of life who had congenital heart surgery. The chain couples TRGV2 to TRGJ1 or TRGJ2. The sample taken for sequencing was Vdelta1+ gamma-delta thymocytes from the thymus. Subset in this sample: FACS-sorted CD3+ TCRalphabeta- TCRVdelta1+ TCRVdelta2- thymocytes. The CDR3 sequence: CATWDGPSYKKLF. CDR3 nucleotide sequence: TGTGCCACCTGGGACGGGCCAAGCTATAAGAAACTCTTT.